The TCR beta chain described here comes from a study of blood T cell repertoires in COVID-19. Germline CDR1 and CDR2: SGHAT and FQNNGV. This CDR3 comprises 16 residues. Trimming cost V 1 base and J 4 bases; bases outside gene matches: 7. Original processing methods: Reference gene primer amplification gave estimated nucleated cell counts. The table came from immunoSEQ multiplex PCR; TCRdb's copy has only in-frame clones and leaves some out. V, J and clone size reflect that table, while D and trimming were determined from the DNA. The sample shows roughly 87,000 clones, around 88% of them seen only once.

This chain connects TRBV11-2 to TRBJ2-5; TRBD2 agrees at 9 bases. What was sequenced was peripheral blood. This receptor was taken from a man between 60 and 75 years old with acute or convalescent COVID-19. CDR3 sequence: CASSLGGTSWAETQYF. Here the CDR3 DNA reads TGTGCCAGCAGCTTAGGGGGGACTAGCTGGGCAGAGACCCAGTACTTC.